The sequence of this T cell receptor beta chain was determined in a study of CXCR3-negative and CXCR3-positive naive CD8 T cells. Concerning this clonotype itself: The antigen remains unidentified.

General study results and limits: In CXCR3-positive naive cells, the TRB CDR3s were more hydrophobic than in CXCR3-negative naive cells. Cryopreserved cells showed partially decreased CXCR3 expression, and most assays used fresh PBMCs.

CDR1 and CDR2 from the germline V gene are MNHEY and SMNVEV (reference sequence). The CDR3 runs to 14 residues. In preparing the TRB cDNA libraries, 5' RACE with UMI labels was used. TCRdb re-called the 5' RACE reads; one entry per CDR3 protein, DNA not given. This sample lists about 130,000 distinct CDR3 sequences; its ten largest clones have nearly 0.5%. Definition of naive CD8+ T cells rested on a CD45RO-CCR7+CD27+CD95- profile. This chain joins TRBV27 and TRBJ2-1; the TRBD2 assignment by TCRdb is unverifiable without DNA. Sample: naive CXCR3- CD8+ T cells from blood. Subset meaning: CD45RO-CCR7+CD27+CD95- naive CD8+ T cells lacking CXCR3 (TNR3-). The clonotype was recovered from a human donor in good health. Some clones in this sample may be carry-over from other donors' samples. The CDR3 reads CASTEIGTSGEQFF.